This entry features one T cell receptor (beta chain) sequence. What it binds is unknown. Measured with immunoSEQ multiplex PCR; TCRdb has only the in-frame clones, and not every one. The repertoire includes over 10,000 clones, 70% to 80% of them detected once, and under 5.5% sits in the top ten. The rectum was sampled with one to two pinch biopsies at colonoscopy. The length of the CDR3 is 14 residues. The V and J ends lost 1 base and 7 bases respectively, with 11 bases between them. Germline CDR1 reads SGHAT; CDR2 reads FQNNGV. The entry originates in a study of pediatric ulcerative colitis. Study-wide findings and caveats: Substantially fewer templates came from a couple of patients' blood samples. Ulcerative colitis patients shared more blood-rectal clones than controls. Repertoires came from total lymphocyte DNA, not specific subsets. A couple of rectal clonotypes were found only in ulcerative colitis patients, all of them.

V and J are TRBV11-2 and TRBJ2-1, with D uncertain. The receptor was derived from a boy between 10 and 17 years old who was a control in a study of pediatric ulcerative colitis. Source material: gut tissue. The CDR3 here is CASSLASDVNEQFF. The CDR3 DNA sequence: TGTGCCAGCAGCTTAGCCTCGGATGTTAATGAGCAGTTCTTC.